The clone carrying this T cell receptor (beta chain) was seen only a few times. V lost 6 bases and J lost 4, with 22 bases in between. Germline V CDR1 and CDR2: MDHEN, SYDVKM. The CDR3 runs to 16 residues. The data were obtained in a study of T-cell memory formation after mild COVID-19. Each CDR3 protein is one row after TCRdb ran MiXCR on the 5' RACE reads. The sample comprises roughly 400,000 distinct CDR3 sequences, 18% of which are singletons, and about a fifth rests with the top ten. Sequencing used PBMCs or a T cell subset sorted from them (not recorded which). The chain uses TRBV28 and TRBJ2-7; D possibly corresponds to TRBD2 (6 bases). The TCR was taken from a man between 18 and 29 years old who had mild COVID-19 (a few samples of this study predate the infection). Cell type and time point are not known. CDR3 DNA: TGTGCCAGCAGCCCCGGGGGTATCGGCAAACATTACGAGCAGTACTTC. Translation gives CASSPGGIGKHYEQYF. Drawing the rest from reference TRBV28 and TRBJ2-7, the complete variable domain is DVKVTQSSRYLVKRTGEKVFLECVQDMDHENMFWYRQDPGLGLRLIYFSYDVKMKEKGDIPEGYSVSREKKERFSLILESASTNQTSMYLCASSPGGIGKHYEQYFGPGTRLTVT.